Sequencing of this T cell receptor (beta chain) was carried out in a study of blood T cell repertoires in COVID-19. Study in general: The origin of the acute and convalescent COVID-19 samples was the United States, Italy and Spain.

Losses at the gene ends were 6 bases for V and 4 bases for J; bases not matched to a gene: 6. CDR1 is LGHNA, CDR2 YNFKEQ, per germline. This CDR3 spans 15 amino acids. Study processing details: Estimates of nucleated cell counts were drawn from the amplification of reference gene primers. Using immunoSEQ multiplex PCR, the repertoire was profiled, and TCRdb retains in-frame clones only, with some absent. The V and J calls and clone size were taken over from that table, and D and trimming were inferred from the DNA. The sample holds approximately 70,000 clones, 90% seen once. This receptor was identified in a woman under 30 with acute or convalescent COVID-19. Source material: peripheral blood. This chain connects TRBV4-2 to TRBJ1-5; TRBD1 aligns across 10 bases. The CDR3 loop reads CASSDTGQGNQPQHF. The CDR3 nucleotides read TGTGCCAGCAGTGATACGGGACAGGGGAATCAGCCCCAGCATTTT.